A single sample is the source of the 28 T cell receptor beta chains below, sequenced in a study of cytomegalovirus exposure and HLA in healthy donors. Primers: 60 Vbeta forward and 13 Jbeta reverse. Profiled with immunoSEQ multiplex PCR; TCRdb holds only in-frame clones, not every one. The table lists about 160,000 clones, with 2.1% in the top ten. The sample consisted of PBMCs. These receptor sequences come from a man aged 25 to 40 in good health and CMV-seronegative.

The rearrangement joins TRBV7-2 to TRBJ2-5; D is unresolved. Trimming stripped 2 bases from V and 0 bases from J, with 4 bases between. From germline, CDR1 is SGHTA and CDR2 FQGNSA. The length of the CDR3 is 13 residues. The CDR3 DNA reads as TGTGCCAGCAGCTTAAGCTACCAAGAGACCCAGTACTTC. As protein: CASSLSYQETQYF.

J is TRBJ1-2 and V is TRBV19; the D gene is possibly TRBD1 (6 bases). The ends were cut back, 2 bases at V and 1 base at J, with 11 bases in the middle. CDR3 length: 15 residues. Germline V CDR1 and CDR2: LNHDA, SQIVND (reference sequence). CDR3 loop: CASSITGLFNYGYTF. CDR3 coding DNA: TGTGCCAGTAGTATAACAGGGCTTTTTAACTATGGCTACACCTTC. Variable domain in full (rest from reference TRBV19 and TRBJ1-2): DGGITQSPKYLFRKEGQNVTLSCEQNLNHDAMYWYRQDPGQGLRLIYYSQIVNDFQKGDIAEGYSVSREKKESFPLTVTSAQKNPTAFYLCASSITGLFNYGYTFGSGTRLTVV.

The genes are TRBV28 and TRBJ2-7; 7 bases align to TRBD2. V lost 7 bases, J lost 5 bases, and 11 bases stayed unmatched. Germline values: CDR1 MDHEN, CDR2 SYDVKM. The CDR3 length is 14 residues. The CDR3 sequence is CASTFSGSPHEQYF. DNA of the CDR3: TGTGCCAGCACTTTTAGCGGGTCGCCCCACGAGCAGTACTTC. Drawing the rest from reference TRBV28 and TRBJ2-7, the complete variable domain is DVKVTQSSRYLVKRTGEKVFLECVQDMDHENMFWYRQDPGLGLRLIYFSYDVKMKEKGDIPEGYSVSREKKERFSLILESASTNQTSMYLCASTFSGSPHEQYFGPGTRLTVT.

This chain joins TRBV19 and TRBJ2-2; D is possibly TRBD1 (5 bases). Trimming cost V 4 bases and J 1 base, with 16 bases left between them. CDR1 is LNHDA, CDR2 SQIVND, per germline (reference sequence). The CDR3 runs to 17 residues. In DNA, the CDR3 is TGTGCCAGTAGTACCGTTCTAGGGGTGGGGAACACCGGGGAGCTGTTTTTT. It encodes CASSTVLGVGNTGELFF.

The chain has TRBV6-5 and TRBJ2-1; D is undetermined. This CDR3 is built from 13 residues. V was shortened by 6 bases and J by 9 bases, with 15 bases between the two germline ends. CDR1 and CDR2 from the germline V gene are MNHEY and SVGAGI. The DNA of the CDR3 is TGTGCCAGCAGCCCCCCGGGTCGGAGTGAGCAGTTCTTC. The encoded protein is CASSPPGRSEQFF.

CDR3 DNA: TGTGCCAGCTCACCACTATCTCAAGGGGCAGGCAATCAGCCCCAGCATTTT. Protein product: CASSPLSQGAGNQPQHF. The V and J genes are TRBV18 and TRBJ1-5, with D maybe TRBD1 (5 bases). Trimming stripped 1 base from V and 2 bases from J, with 15 bases between. Germline V gene data show CDR1 as KGHSH and CDR2 as LQKENI. The CDR3 runs 17 residues.

This chain joins TRBV28 and TRBJ2-3, with D perhaps TRBD2 (5 bases). Trimming cost V 8 bases and J 4 bases, with 19 bases left between them. Germline loops: CDR1 MDHEN, CDR2 SYDVKM. The CDR3 covers 15 residues. The CDR3 loop reads CASRRPSGWADTQYF. As DNA, the CDR3 is TGTGCCAGCCGACGCCCTTCGGGGTGGGCAGATACGCAGTATTTT.

For the CDR3, the DNA is TGTGCCAGCAGCTTTAGTATACAGGGCTACGAGCAGTACTTC. Translating gives CASSFSIQGYEQYF. The chain joins TRBV11-1 to TRBJ2-7; weak D call: TRBD1 (6 bases). This CDR3 is 14 amino acids long. V was cut by 3 bases and J by 3 bases, with 12 bases left in between. The germline V gene encodes CDR1 SGHAT and CDR2 FQDESV (reference sequence).

This chain joins TRBV28 and TRBJ1-4, with D unclear. Trimming removed 7 bases at V and 8 bases at J, with 20 bases between. Germline V gene data show CDR1 as MDHEN and CDR2 as SYDVKM. This CDR3 has 15 amino acids. This CDR3 reads CASTLGPGRGEKLFF. DNA for the CDR3: TGTGCCAGCACACTAGGACCGGGGAGAGGGGAAAAACTGTTTTTT. Filled out from reference TRBV28 and TRBJ1-4, the complete variable domain reads DVKVTQSSRYLVKRTGEKVFLECVQDMDHENMFWYRQDPGLGLRLIYFSYDVKMKEKGDIPEGYSVSREKKERFSLILESASTNQTSMYLCASTLGPGRGEKLFFGSGTQLSVL.

The J gene is TRBJ2-2, the V gene TRBV30; tentatively, D is TRBD2 (6 bases). V lost 5 bases and J lost 2, with 9 bases in between. CDR3 length equals 13 residues. Germline V gene sequence: CDR1 GTSNPN, CDR2 SVGIG (reference sequence). In DNA form, the CDR3 reads TGTGCCTGGGCGGGATTCAACACCGGGGAGCTGTTTTTT. As protein: CAWAGFNTGELFF. Together with reference TRBV30 and TRBJ2-2, the CDR3 gives the full variable domain: SQTIHQWPATLVQPVGSPLSLECTVEGTSNPNLYWYRQAAGRGLQLLFYSVGIGQISSEVPQNLSASRPQDRQFILSSKKLLLSDSGFYLCAWAGFNTGELFFGEGSRLTVL.

The rearrangement joins TRBV6-5 to TRBJ2-7; D remains unclear. The CDR3 has 12 residues. Trimming stripped 7 bases from V and 0 bases from J, with 7 bases between. The germline V gene has CDR1 MNHEY and CDR2 SVGAGI. CDR3 amino acids: CASTGYSYEQYF. Written as DNA, the CDR3 is TGTGCCAGCACCGGGTACTCCTACGAGCAGTACTTC.

This chain joins TRBV27 and TRBJ1-4; unclear D gene. The V and J ends lost 4 bases and 3 bases respectively, with 12 bases between them. Germline V gene sequence: CDR1 MNHEY, CDR2 SMNVEV (reference sequence). There are 15 residues in the CDR3. DNA of the CDR3: TGTGCCAGCAGTTCCAACCAGGAGGCTAATGAAAAACTGTTTTTT. Protein sequence: CASSSNQEANEKLFF. The complete variable domain, with remaining parts taken from reference TRBV27 and TRBJ1-4, reads EAQVTQNPRYLITVTGKKLTVTCSQNMNHEYMSWYRQDPGLGLRQIYYSMNVEVTDKGDVPEGYKVSRKEKRNFPLILESPSPNQTSLYFCASSSNQEANEKLFFGSGTQLSVL.

The V and J genes are TRBV16 and TRBJ1-5; D may be TRBD1 (5 bases). CDR3 size: 14 residues. The V gene's germline CDR1 is KGHSY and CDR2 FQNENV. The ends were cut back, 4 bases at V and 5 bases at J, with 12 bases in the middle. CDR3 DNA sequence: TGTGCCAGCAGCCTCGGACACACTGATCAGCCCCAGCATTTT. Encoded protein: CASSLGHTDQPQHF.

V usage is TRBV5-1 and J usage is TRBJ2-7; maybe TRBD1 (6 bases). V lost 2 bases and J 3 bases, leaving 9 bases between the germline ends. From germline, CDR1 is SGHRS and CDR2 YFSETQ. The CDR3 has 13 residues. The CDR3 bases are TGCGCCAGCAGCTTTGAGGGGGTCTACGAGCAGTACTTC. Translation: CASSFEGVYEQYF.

CDR3 residues: CASSIEGLYYEQYF. The CDR3 DNA reads TGTGCCAGTAGTATAGAGGGCCTCTACTACGAGCAGTACTTC. J is TRBJ2-7 and V is TRBV19; no firm D call. The CDR3 has 14 residues. Per the germline V gene, CDR1 is LNHDA and CDR2 is SQIVND (reference sequence). V lost 0 bases to trimming and J lost 3 bases, with 9 bases between them.

The J gene is TRBJ2-7, the V gene TRBV7-9, with D unresolved. CDR1 and CDR2 (germline): SEHNR, FQNEAQ (reference sequence). The CDR3 runs to 13 residues. V lost 0 bases and J lost 7, with 10 bases in between. Here the CDR3 reads CASSLAGPGEQYF. The CDR3 nucleotides read TGTGCCAGCAGCTTAGCGGGTCCCGGGGAGCAGTACTTC.

The chain's CDR3 is CASSVEITSIHEQFF. CDR3 bases: TGTGCCAGCAGCGTAGAAATTACTAGCATCCATGAGCAGTTCTTC. This chain uses TRBV9 with TRBJ2-1; D perhaps matches TRBD2 (6 bases). CDR3 size: 15 residues. V lost 0 bases, J lost 8 bases, and 15 bases lay in between. Germline CDR1 is SGDLS and CDR2 is YYNGEE.

CDR3 amino acids: CASSPTGIYGYTF. The CDR3 bases are TGTGCCAGCAGCCCGACAGGGATCTATGGCTACACCTTC. The chain carries TRBV6-4 and TRBJ1-2; TRBD1 matches at 7 bases. The CDR3 totals 13 residues. The germline V gene has CDR1 MRHNA and CDR2 SNTAGT. The V and J ends lost 6 bases and 4 bases, in that order; junction bases with no gene match: 5.

This chain connects TRBV5-1 to TRBJ2-1; D may be TRBD1 (5 bases). Per germline, CDR1 SGHRS and CDR2 YFSETQ. This CDR3 region has 15 residues. The V gene lost 2 bases and the J gene lost 3 bases, with 12 bases spanning the gap. DNA of the CDR3: TGCGCCAGCAGCTTTGGAGCAGGGTTCTACAATGAGCAGTTCTTC. It translates to CASSFGAGFYNEQFF.

The V gene is TRBV5-1, the J gene TRBJ1-6, with D perhaps matching TRBD1 (5 bases). V was pared by 7 bases and J by 3 bases, with 14 bases between. Germline V gene lookup returns CDR1 SGHRS and CDR2 YFSETQ. The CDR3 length is 15 residues. The CDR3 reads CASRFGGDYNSPLHF. The CDR3 region has the DNA TGCGCCAGCCGGTTTGGAGGGGACTATAATTCACCCCTCCACTTT. The whole variable domain, filled in from reference TRBV5-1 and TRBJ1-6, reads KAGVTQTPRYLIKTRGQQVTLSCSPISGHRSVSWYQQTPGQGLQFLFEYFSETQRNKGNFPGRFSGRQFSNSRSEMNVSTLELGDSALYLCASRFGGDYNSPLHFGNGTRLTVT.

The chain joins TRBV5-1 to TRBJ2-7; 10 positions agree with TRBD1. The germline CDR1 and CDR2 sequences are SGHRS and YFSETQ. The J segment lost 4 bases and the V segment lost 4 bases, leaving 8 bases of the junction unmatched. The CDR3 consists of 15 residues. CDR3 loop: CASSAGGTGDYEQYF. CDR3 in DNA: TGCGCCAGCAGCGCCGGCGGGACAGGGGATTACGAGCAGTACTTC.

This sequence joins TRBV7-3 and TRBJ2-1; 9 nucleotides line up with TRBD2. This CDR3 comprises 16 residues. The V gene's germline CDR1 is SGHTA and CDR2 FQGTGA. With V trimmed by 3 bases and J by 2 bases, 5 bases remained unmatched. The CDR3 nucleotides are TGTGCCAGCAGCTTTAGGGCTAGCGGGACCTACAATGAGCAGTTCTTC. Encoded protein: CASSFRASGTYNEQFF.

The rearrangement joins TRBV9 to TRBJ2-2; D is perhaps TRBD2 (5 bases). V dropped 0 bases and J dropped 10 bases, with 10 bases sitting between them. Per the germline V gene, CDR1 is SGDLS and CDR2 is YYNGEE. The CDR3 is made up of 13 amino acids. The CDR3 DNA is TGTGCCAGCAGCGTAGGTTCGGGGATGGAGCTGTTTTTT. It specifies CASSVGSGMELFF.

The V gene is TRBV6-5, the J gene TRBJ2-5; 9 bases are shared with TRBD1. TRBJ2-7 explains the end of the DNA better; the J call may be wrong. The germline gives CDR1 MNHEY, CDR2 SVGAGI. The CDR3 totals 15 residues. CDR3 in amino acids: CASTRSGTGTVEQYF. The CDR3 nucleotides are TGTGCCAGCACGCGTTCCGGGACAGGGACTGTCGAGCAGTACTTC.

The V call is TRBV5-1, the J call TRBJ1-4; a possible D gene is TRBD1 (5 bases). CDR3 length equals 14 residues. V dropped 3 bases and J dropped 6 bases, with 12 bases sitting between them. Germline V lookup: CDR1 SGHRS, CDR2 YFSETQ. CDR3 amino acids: CASSWRGEDEKLFF. CDR3 sequence (DNA): TGCGCCAGCAGCTGGAGGGGAGAGGATGAAAAACTGTTTTTT.

The chain links TRBV5-4 to TRBJ2-1; 12 bases are shared with TRBD1. There are 16 residues in the CDR3. CDR1 and CDR2 from the germline V gene are SGHNT and YYREEE (reference sequence). The V gene end was trimmed by 4 bases and the J gene end by 5 bases; junction bases not matched to a gene: 7. The CDR3 region has the DNA TGTGCCAGCAGCATTGGGGGACAGGGGGCGCACAATGAGCAGTTCTTC. Protein: CASSIGGQGAHNEQFF.

This rearrangement joins TRBV19 to TRBJ2-7, with 7 bases lining up with TRBD1. J gave up 0 bases and V 8 bases, and 7 bases lay outside the gene matches. The CDR3 length is 14 residues. Germline CDR1 is LNHDA and CDR2 is SQIVND (reference sequence). CDR3 nucleotide sequence: TGTGCCAGTCAGGACAGGTCTAGCTCCTACGAGCAGTACTTC. Translation: CASQDRSSSYEQYF.

In regard to this clone: Germline is not matched at one junction end, which may reflect a read error. The V call is TRBV11-2, the J call TRBJ2-7; D is possibly TRBD2 (6 bases). This CDR3 is built from 11 residues. Germline assignment: CDR1 SGHAT and CDR2 FQNNGV. The CDR3, as DNA: TGTGCCAGCAGCTTAGTTGGGACTTTCATCTTC. Translation gives CASSLVGTFIF.